Given below is one TCR beta chain in context. In the study's own analysis: Estimation of nucleated cell counts was performed using reference gene primer amplification. The repertoire was sequenced with immunoSEQ multiplex PCR; TCRdb's copy has only in-frame clones and lacks some. D and trimming were read from the DNA, whereas the V and J calls and clone size are those reported in that table. There are roughly 81,000 clones in the sample; 91% occur only once, and 1.9% lies in the top ten. The source of the sample is a study of blood T cell repertoires in COVID-19. Across the whole study: PBMCs, B-cell-depleted T cells, or T cells were the source of the cDNA or gDNA that made up the material.

Germline V lookup: CDR1 LNHDA, CDR2 SQIVND (reference sequence). The CDR3 spans 18 residues. V lost 5 bases to trimming and J lost 7 bases; unmatched junction nucleotides: 18. The origin of this receptor is a woman between 45 and 60 years old in a cohort sampled during active COVID-19. Sequenced: peripheral blood. The chain employs TRBV19 and TRBJ1-4, with 8 bases lining up with TRBD1. The CDR3 DNA reads TGTGCCAGTAGTCCAGGGGGACAGGTTTCTTGGTTGCGTGAAAAACTGTTTTTT. Protein sequence: CASSPGGQVSWLREKLFF.